The clone carrying this T cell receptor beta chain occurred a few times. Its antigen remains unidentified. The CDR3 spans 17 residues. V lost 8 bases to trimming and J lost 5 bases; unmatched junction nucleotides: 11. From germline, CDR1 is KGHDR and CDR2 SFDVKD. cDNA libraries of TCR beta carried unique molecular identifiers. A population of roughly 0.9 to 11 million T cells gave rise to about half a million cDNA molecules. TCRdb called the PCR reads again in MiXCR, with one record for every CDR3 protein. The table records about 500,000 distinct CDR3 sequences, approximately 46% of them present only once. The sample is drawn from a study of post-analysis software for immune sequencing data. Regarding the study as a whole: In patients, TRBV5-6, TRBV5-1 and TRBV20-1 belonged to roughly five TRBV segments found more frequently than in controls. Normalized Chao1 diversity in multiple sclerosis patients fell significantly below that of controls.

The specimen was blood. This chain links TRBV24-1 with TRBJ2-7; TRBD2 matches at 16 bases. The sequence derives from a girl under 18 with multiple sclerosis. CDR3 bases: TGTGCCACCAACTACCCGGGACTAGCGGGAGGGAAAAACGAGCAGTACTTC. Residues: CATNYPGLAGGKNEQYF.